Here is one T cell receptor (beta chain) with its context. These data belong to a study of OX40 agonist ivuxolimab in advanced cancers. The repertoire was sequenced with immunoSEQ multiplex PCR; TCRdb's copy has only in-frame clones and lacks some. The table has about 54,000 clones, 80% to 90% seen once. After removal of 5 bases from V and 4 bases from J, the junction contained 4 bases not matched to a gene. This CDR3 region has 13 residues. Germline V gives CDR1 LNHDA, CDR2 SQIVND (reference sequence). This rearrangement joins TRBV19 to TRBJ2-7; the match to TRBD1 covers 8 bases. This specimen consisted of CD4+ or CD8+ T cells sorted from blood, obtained in a trial of the OX40 agonist ivuxolimab. The receptor was derived from an adult with an advanced solid tumor such as melanoma, head and neck, liver or kidney cancer. The CDR3 loop reads CASSSQGEYEQYF. The CDR3 nucleotides read TGTGCCAGTAGTTCACAGGGGGAGTACGAGCAGTACTTC.